This TCR beta chain was documented in a study of PD-1 blockade in classical Hodgkin lymphoma. Every one of the patients relapsed after autologous stem cell transplantation (brentuximab vedotin exposure was variable). TCRdb's copy holds only in-frame clones and misses some; the assay was immunoSEQ multiplex PCR. Of 40,000 to 45,000 clones in the sample, approximately 72% were seen once. This clone has more than one count but fewer than ten. The V gene's germline CDR1 is LNHDA and CDR2 SQIVND (reference sequence). This CDR3 has 13 amino acids. V was shortened by 6 bases and J by 9 bases, with 12 bases between the two germline ends.

The chain is built from TRBV19 and TRBJ1-6, with D possibly being TRBD1 (5 bases). The clonotype originates from a human donor with classical Hodgkin lymphoma. The source was peripheral blood mononuclear cells (PBMCs), collected before the second cycle of nivolumab. CDR3 DNA sequence: TGTGCCAGTAGCCCCACGGGACCTTCACCCCTCCACTTT. Translated, it gives CASSPTGPSPLHF.